A single sample is the source of the 9 T cell receptor beta chains below, sequenced in a study of blood T cell repertoires in COVID-19. The method was immunoSEQ multiplex PCR; TCRdb's version includes in-frame clones alone and lacks a portion of them. The sample yields some 300,000 clones, roughly 87% seen once. The material sequenced was peripheral blood. The receptors were sampled from a man between 18 and 29 years old with active or convalescent COVID-19.

This clone appeared a single time. The chain has TRBV5-1 and TRBJ2-3, with D tentatively TRBD1 (5 bases). Trimming stripped 4 bases from V and 1 base from J, with 16 bases between. This CDR3 is built from 16 residues. The germline V gene encodes CDR1 SGHRS and CDR2 YFSETQ. For the CDR3, the DNA is TGCGCCAGCAGCCGCGGTCCGCTAGGGGGCACAGATACGCAGTATTTT. Residues: CASSRGPLGGTDTQYF.

The rearrangement uses TRBV27 and TRBJ2-3; 7 bases agree with TRBD1. The junction had 7 bases not matched to a gene; V was cut back by 6 bases and J by 4 bases. CDR1 and CDR2 from the germline V gene are MNHEY and SMNVEV (reference sequence). The CDR3 loop spans 14 amino acids. CDR3 DNA: TGTGCCAGCAGCCAGGGGGTGAATCCAGATACGCAGTATTTT. Its translation is CASSQGVNPDTQYF.

V and J are TRBV15 and TRBJ1-5; no definite D call. The CDR3 is made up of 18 amino acids. In germline, CDR1 is LNHNV, CDR2 YYDKDF (reference sequence). Trimming shortened V by 0 bases and J by 1 base, and 16 bases separated the two germline ends. In DNA, the CDR3 is TGTGCCACCAGCAGAGAGTTTGCCCGGGTTCGAAGCAATCAGCCCCAGCATTTT. Its translation is CATSREFARVRSNQPQHF.

This clone was counted a single time. The V gene is TRBV27, the J gene TRBJ2-1, with 11 bases matching TRBD1. The junction had 10 bases not matched to a gene; V was cut back by 0 bases and J by 9 bases. This CDR3 contains 17 residues. Germline lookup yields CDR1 MNHEY and CDR2 SMNVEV (reference sequence). The CDR3 here is CASSLSIRTGGLSEQFF. The CDR3 coding sequence is TGTGCCAGCAGTTTATCGATCCGGACAGGGGGCTTATCTGAGCAGTTCTTC.

The chain joins TRBV27 to TRBJ1-1; 8 bases are a match to TRBD1. Germline CDR1 and CDR2: MNHEY and SMNVEV (reference sequence). The CDR3 has 15 residues. V trimming: 3 bases; J trimming: 0 bases; junction bases outside the gene matches: 3. The CDR3 DNA is TGTGCCAGCAGTTTCGGACAGGGAATGAACACTGAAGCTTTCTTT. Residues: CASSFGQGMNTEAFF.

This chain connects TRBV7-9 to TRBJ1-4; D is unclear. CDR1 and CDR2 (germline): SEHNR, FQNEAQ (reference sequence). This CDR3 region has 11 residues. V was cut by 8 bases and J by 14 bases, with 15 bases left in between. The CDR3 DNA reads TGTGCCAGCTCCCCGGGAGGGTACCTGTTTTTT. This gives the protein CASSPGGYLFF.

This clone is a singleton in its sample. CDR3 sequence reads: CASSFVGAFSYNEQFF. The CDR3 bases are TGTGCCAGCAGTTTTGTTGGGGCGTTCTCCTACAATGAGCAGTTCTTC. The genes are TRBV27 and TRBJ2-1; D might be TRBD1 (5 bases). The length of the CDR3 is 16 residues. Germline CDR1 reads MNHEY; CDR2 reads SMNVEV (reference sequence). The V end was cut by 3 bases, the J end by 0 bases, with 12 bases between.

The chain is built from TRBV4-1 and TRBJ2-3; D is undetermined. CDR1 is MGHRA and CDR2 is YSYEKL in the germline V gene. Trimming removed 4 bases from V and 1 base from J, with 9 bases in between. This CDR3 is 14 amino acids long. CDR3 in DNA: TGCGCCAGCAGCCGAGCCCCCGGCACAGATACGCAGTATTTT. Translated: CASSRAPGTDTQYF.

The J gene is TRBJ2-7, the V gene TRBV9; 8 positions agree with TRBD2. The V gene end was trimmed by 4 bases and the J gene end by 6 bases; junction bases not matched to a gene: 6. Germline-derived CDR1 and CDR2 are SGDLS and YYNGEE. The CDR3 has 13 amino acids. The CDR3 spells CASSPLAGGEQYF. The CDR3 coding sequence is TGTGCCAGCAGCCCCCTGGCGGGGGGCGAGCAGTACTTC. Variable domain in full (rest from reference TRBV9 and TRBJ2-7): DSGVTQTPKHLITATGQRVTLRCSPRSGDLSVYWYQQSLDQGLQFLIQYYNGEERAKGNILERFSAQQFPDLHSELNLSSLELGDSALYFCASSPLAGGEQYFGPGTRLTVT.